The T cell receptor beta chain under discussion was sequenced for a study of blood T cells in healthy people across ages. Approximately 10 milliliters was the volume of peripheral blood drawn from each donor. Total RNA extracted from each sample amounted to at least 5.5 micrograms. The ends lost 3 bases at V and 7 bases at J; junction bases unmatched: 5. Germline V gene lookup returns CDR1 MGHRA and CDR2 YSYEKL. The CDR3 is 14 amino acids. About this clonotype itself: Its antigen is still unknown.

Sample-barcoded 5' priming and a J-beta primer mix drove a second PCR of roughly 7 to 11 cycles. TCRdb re-derived calls from the 5' RACE reads in MiXCR, one entry per CDR3 protein. This repertoire shows roughly 1,700,000 distinct CDR3 sequences, roughly 27% found once; its top ten account for approximately 7.7%. Study findings and constraints: In the absence of known donor CMV status, changes in expanded clonotypes were possibly confounded.

The sequence was collected from a woman aged 25 to 39 in good health. This chain joins TRBV4-1 and TRBJ1-2; TRBD1 aligns across 10 bases. The sample was blood. CDR3 DNA: TGCGCCAGCAGCCAGCCGGGACAGGGGTCTGGCTACACCTTC. Its translation is CASSQPGQGSGYTF.